This T cell receptor beta chain was sequenced during a study of T-cell memory formation after mild COVID-19. TCRdb reanalysed the 5' RACE reads using MiXCR and keeps one entry per CDR3 protein. The sample has 350,000 to 500,000 distinct CDR3 sequences, 20% seen once; the top ten hold more than 8%. The CDR3 contains 16 residues. Trimming removed 4 bases from V and 0 bases from J, with 13 bases in between. Germline V gene sequence: CDR1 LGHDT, CDR2 YNNKEL (reference sequence). This TCR was sampled from an adult woman who had mild COVID-19 (a few samples of this study predate the infection). Cell type and time point are not known. The J gene is TRBJ1-3, the V gene TRBV3-1; no definite D call. Sequencing was carried out using PBMCs or a T cell subset sorted from them (not recorded which). The CDR3 region has the DNA TGTGCCAGCAGCCCCCCCGGGTCCAGCTCTGGAAACACCATATATTTT. Translation: CASSPPGSSSGNTIYF.